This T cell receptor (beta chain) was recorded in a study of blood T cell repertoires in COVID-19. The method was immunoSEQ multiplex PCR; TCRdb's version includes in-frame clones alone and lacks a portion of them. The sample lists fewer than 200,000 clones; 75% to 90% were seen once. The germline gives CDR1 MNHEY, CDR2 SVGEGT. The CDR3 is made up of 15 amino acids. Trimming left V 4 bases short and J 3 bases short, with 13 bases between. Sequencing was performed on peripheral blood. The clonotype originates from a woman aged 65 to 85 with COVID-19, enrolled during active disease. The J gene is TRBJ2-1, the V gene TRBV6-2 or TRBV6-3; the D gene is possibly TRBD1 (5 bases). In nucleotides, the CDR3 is TGTGCCAGCAGTTCCCAGGGCCTAATCTACAATGAGCAGTTCTTC. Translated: CASSSQGLIYNEQFF.